This TCR beta chain is drawn from a study of T cell clonotyping in hematopoietic cell transplantation. Study-level results: Recipient TCR diversity dropped after transplant; expanded clonotypes rose from day 30 to 180. Higher Inverse Simpson Index values in graft donor and pretransplant recipient predicted broader posttransplant TCR diversity.

The CDR3 length is 13 residues. CDR1 is SGHNT and CDR2 is YYREEE in the germline V gene (reference sequence). Trimming removed 7 bases from V and 14 bases from J, with 19 bases in between. With respect to this clone: Its cognate antigen is unknown.

Sequencing used immunoSEQ multiplex PCR; TCRdb keeps in-frame clones, though not all of them. The sample carries 13,000 or so clones, less than 98% recorded once. This chain connects TRBV5-4 to TRBJ1-6, with a weak D call TRBD1 (6 bases). The receptor was isolated from a female patient aged 45-60 years who had an allogeneic stem cell transplant from an unrelated donor, so T cells may come from the graft donor. Some clones in this sample may be carry-over from other donors' samples. The material sequenced was peripheral blood mononuclear cells, taken 30 days after allogeneic stem cell transplant. The CDR3 nucleotides read TGTGCCAGCGGGCAGGGGAGGGGAGGGGCCCTCCACTTT. This sequence encodes CASGQGRGGALHF.